The 20 T cell receptor beta chains presented below share a single source sample, sequenced in a study of response to subunit inactivated influenza vaccine. TCRdb re-called the RT-PCR reads through MiXCR, storing one row per CDR3 protein. The sample has fewer than 700,000 distinct CDR3 sequences; 10% to 15% are singletons. The sequencing used PBMCs from blood, collected 35 to 45 days after vaccination. The receptors were gathered from a man aged 45-60 years who received an inactivated influenza vaccine.

This clonotype was counted between two and nine times. This rearrangement joins TRBV6-2 or TRBV6-3 to TRBJ1-1, with D possibly being TRBD1 (6 bases). V lost 5 bases and J 9 bases, leaving 13 bases between the germline ends. The germline V gene encodes CDR1 MNHEY and CDR2 SVGEGT. The CDR3 is 12 amino acids. CDR3 region: CASSDGTFQAFF. Written as DNA, the CDR3 is TGTGCCAGCAGTGATGGGACATTCCAAGCTTTCTTT.

This clonotype was counted only a few times. This chain's CDR3 is CASSQPGTELEKLFF. Here the CDR3 DNA reads TGTGCCAGCAGCCAGCCCGGGACAGAGCTTGAAAAACTGTTTTTT. V is TRBV5-8 and J is TRBJ1-4, with 7 bases identical to TRBD1. Germline CDR1 is SGHTS and CDR2 is YDEGEE. The junction had 10 bases not matched to a gene; V was cut back by 4 bases and J by 7 bases. There are 15 residues in the CDR3.

This chain uses TRBV12-3 or TRBV12-4 with TRBJ2-6, with D possibly being TRBD2 (6 bases). V lost 4 bases, J lost 0 bases, and 13 bases lay in between. The CDR3 has 17 residues. CDR3 nucleotides: TGTGCCAGCAGTTCCGGGACGGGGGACTCTGGGGCCAACGTCCTGACTTTC. Residues: CASSSGTGDSGANVLTF.

This clonotype showed up just a few times. The chain is built from TRBV20-1 and TRBJ2-1, with 9 bases lining up with TRBD2. CDR3 size: 16 residues. Germline V lookup: CDR1 DFQATT, CDR2 SNEGSKA (reference sequence). After removal of 0 bases from V and 3 bases from J, the junction contained 6 bases not matched to a gene. CDR3 in amino acids: CSARDASGEFYNEQFF. DNA of the CDR3: TGCAGTGCTAGAGATGCTAGCGGGGAATTCTACAATGAGCAGTTCTTC.

This clonotype showed up just a few times. J is TRBJ1-1 and V is TRBV20-1; weak D call: TRBD1 (5 bases). The CDR3 spans 13 residues. The germline V and J ends were trimmed by 6 bases and 0 bases, with 11 bases remaining between them. Germline CDR1 and CDR2: DFQATT and SNEGSKA (reference sequence). CDR3 in DNA: TGCAGTGCCCGGGGACCGATGAACACTGAAGCTTTCTTT. Protein sequence: CSARGPMNTEAFF.

This clonotype turned up a few times. The rearrangement links TRBV27 to TRBJ2-5, with TRBD2 identical over 11 bases. There are 16 residues in the CDR3. Per germline, CDR1 MNHEY and CDR2 SMNVEV (reference sequence). The junction had 8 bases not matched to a gene; V was cut back by 2 bases and J by 6 bases. DNA for the CDR3: TGTGCCAGCAGTTTAATAGCGGGGGGGCCTTTGAAGACCCAGTACTTC. This sequence encodes CASSLIAGGPLKTQYF.

In its sample, this clonotype was seen a few times. The chain combines TRBV5-1 with TRBJ2-3; 8 bases align to TRBD1. CDR3 length: 15 residues. Unmatched junction bases numbered 9, after V lost 4 bases and J lost 5 bases. Germline loops: CDR1 SGHRS, CDR2 YFSETQ. CDR3 sequence reads: CASSPGDRGGDTQYF. Written as DNA, the CDR3 is TGCGCCAGCAGCCCAGGAGACAGGGGAGGAGATACGCAGTATTTT.

This sequence joins TRBV7-6 and TRBJ2-5; D gene unclear. Germline-derived CDR1 and CDR2 are SGHVS and FNYEAQ. CDR3 length: 13 residues. The ends were cut back, 3 bases at V and 4 bases at J, with 9 bases in the middle. In DNA form, the CDR3 reads TGTGCCAGCAGCTTTCTGCCTTCAGAGACCCAGTACTTC. As protein: CASSFLPSETQYF. Supplemented by reference TRBV7-6 and TRBJ2-5, the full variable domain reads GAGVSQSPRYKVTKRGQDVALRCDPISGHVSLYWYRQALGQGPEFLTYFNYEAQQDKSGLPNDRFSAERPEGSISTLTIQRTEQRDSAMYRCASSFLPSETQYFGPGTRLLVL.

This clonotype was counted ten times or more. The V and J genes are TRBV6-6 and TRBJ2-7, with D uncertain. Germline values: CDR1 MNHNY, CDR2 SVGAGI (reference sequence). CDR3 size: 12 residues. The V gene lost 4 bases and the J gene lost 0 bases, with 4 bases spanning the gap. In DNA, the CDR3 is TGTGCCAGCAGTTTCTCCTCCTACGAGCAGTACTTC. This translates into CASSFSSYEQYF.

This clonotype showed up just a few times. The J gene is TRBJ2-1, the V gene TRBV12-3 or TRBV12-4; the D gene is possibly TRBD1 (6 bases). The CDR3 runs to 13 residues. The V and J ends lost 6 bases and 4 bases respectively, with 10 bases between them. The CDR3 here is CASRKDSYNEQFF. CDR3 coding DNA: TGTGCCAGCAGAAAGGACAGTTACAATGAGCAGTTCTTC.

The rearrangement uses TRBV28 and TRBJ2-1; D is undetermined. Trimming pared 0 bases from V and 0 bases from J, leaving 9 bases between. Germline lookup yields CDR1 MDHEN and CDR2 SYDVKM. The CDR3 is 16 amino acids. CDR3 loop: CASSLWGSGSYNEQFF. The CDR3, as DNA: TGTGCCAGCAGTTTATGGGGATCCGGCTCCTACAATGAGCAGTTCTTC.

The gene calls are TRBV10-3 and TRBJ2-7; 7 positions agree with TRBD2. V lost 0 bases and J lost 5; bases outside the gene matches: 4. Germline V gene data show CDR1 as ENHRY and CDR2 as SYGVKD. This CDR3 has 14 residues. DNA of the CDR3: TGTGCCATCAGTGAGTCGAGGGACTATGACGAGCAGTACTTC. Its translation: CAISESRDYDEQYF.

In its sample, this clonotype was seen a few times. The chain is built from TRBV12-3 or TRBV12-4 and TRBJ2-7, with 9 nucleotides matching TRBD1. Losses at the gene ends were 6 bases for V and 6 bases for J; bases not matched to a gene: 6. This CDR3 region has 13 residues. The CDR3 is CASSDTGGVEQYF. The CDR3 coding sequence is TGTGCCAGCAGCGACACAGGGGGCGTCGAGCAGTACTTC.

Only a few counts were recorded for this clonotype. V is TRBV7-2 and J is TRBJ2-4; no definite D call. Germline CDR1 is SGHTA and CDR2 is FQGNSA. The CDR3 sequence is 14 residues long. V was shortened by 7 bases and J by 6 bases, with 16 bases between the two germline ends. CDR3 loop: CASTPWSVVNIQYF. The CDR3 nucleotides read TGTGCCAGCACCCCATGGTCAGTTGTAAACATTCAGTACTTC.

The genes are TRBV20-1 and TRBJ2-3, with 10 bases matching TRBD2. The CDR3 sequence is 15 residues long. V was pared by 3 bases and J by 6 bases, with 9 bases of the junction left unmatched. Germline assignment: CDR1 DFQATT and CDR2 SNEGSKA (reference sequence). In nucleotides, the CDR3 is TGCAGTGCTAGTGCAGCGGGGGGGCCGTGGGATACGCAGTATTTT. As protein: CSASAAGGPWDTQYF.

The V and J genes are TRBV5-1 and TRBJ2-5, with TRBD2 matching 7 bases. The CDR3 runs to 16 residues. Per germline, CDR1 SGHRS and CDR2 YFSETQ. Losses at the gene ends were 3 bases for V and 4 bases for J; bases not matched to a gene: 12. Here the CDR3 DNA reads TGCGCCAGCAGCTATGACCAGGGAGGGCGAGGAGAGACCCAGTACTTC. It yields the protein CASSYDQGGRGETQYF.

This clonotype was recorded many times. V gene TRBV12-3 or TRBV12-4 combines with J gene TRBJ2-7, with 8 nucleotides matching TRBD1. The CDR3 consists of 15 residues. Unmatched junction bases numbered 9, after V lost 5 bases and J lost 3 bases. The CDR3: CASSQRTGTVYEQYF. The CDR3 nucleotides read TGTGCCAGCAGTCAGAGGACAGGGACAGTCTACGAGCAGTACTTC.

This chain joins TRBV12-3 or TRBV12-4 and TRBJ2-1; 10 bases align to TRBD1. Trimming took 2 bases from V and 4 from J; bases not matched to a gene: 11. The CDR3 contains 18 residues. CDR3 in amino acids: CASSLSPVGTGVYNEQFF. Here the CDR3 DNA reads TGTGCCAGCAGTTTATCCCCGGTAGGGACAGGGGTTTACAATGAGCAGTTCTTC.

The genes are TRBV4-2 and TRBJ1-4; D ambiguous. The CDR3 sequence is 13 residues long. Per germline, CDR1 LGHNA and CDR2 YNFKEQ. Trimming stripped 4 bases from V and 7 bases from J, with 10 bases between. DNA for the CDR3: TGTGCCAGCAGCCCAGACCTACGTGAAAAACTGTTTTTT. This gives the protein CASSPDLREKLFF.

The chain links TRBV3-1 to TRBJ2-5; TRBD2 aligns across 10 bases. The junction had 8 bases not matched to a gene; V was cut back by 0 bases and J by 4 bases. CDR3 size: 17 residues. Germline loops: CDR1 LGHDT, CDR2 YNNKEL (reference sequence). The CDR3 spells CASSQDRSGRARETQYF. The CDR3 DNA reads as TGTGCCAGCAGCCAAGACCGGAGCGGGAGGGCCCGAGAGACCCAGTACTTC.